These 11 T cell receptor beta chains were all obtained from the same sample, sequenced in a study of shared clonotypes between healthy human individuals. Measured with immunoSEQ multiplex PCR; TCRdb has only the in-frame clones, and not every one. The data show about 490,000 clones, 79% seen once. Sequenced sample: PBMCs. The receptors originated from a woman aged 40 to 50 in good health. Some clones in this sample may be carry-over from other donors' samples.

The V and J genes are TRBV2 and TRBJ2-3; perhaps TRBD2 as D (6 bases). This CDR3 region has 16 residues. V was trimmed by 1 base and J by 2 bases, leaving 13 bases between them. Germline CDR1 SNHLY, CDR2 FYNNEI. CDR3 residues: CASSEGGVGPTDTQYF. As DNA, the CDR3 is TGTGCCAGCAGTGAAGGGGGGGTCGGACCCACAGATACGCAGTATTTT.

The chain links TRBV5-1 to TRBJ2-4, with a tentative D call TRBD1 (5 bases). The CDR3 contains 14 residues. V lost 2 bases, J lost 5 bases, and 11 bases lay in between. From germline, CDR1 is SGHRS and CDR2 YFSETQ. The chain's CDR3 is CASSLGHLENIQYF. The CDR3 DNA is TGCGCCAGCAGCTTAGGACATCTCGAAAACATTCAGTACTTC.

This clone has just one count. The DNA for the CDR3 is TGTGCCAGCGATTTAAGTCGCGGGCCCCAGCATTTT. It is translated as CASDLSRGPQHF. This chain links TRBV6-1 with TRBJ1-5; D is unresolved. CDR1 MNHNS and CDR2 SASEGT come from the germline V gene. V lost 8 bases to trimming and J lost 9 bases, with 14 bases between them. This CDR3 spans 12 amino acids.

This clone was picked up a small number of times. The CDR3, as DNA: TGTGCCAGCAGCGTAGTTCAGAACACTGAAGCTTTCTTT. This gives the protein CASSVVQNTEAFF. The gene calls are TRBV9 and TRBJ1-1; D is uncertain. CDR1 and CDR2 (germline): SGDLS, YYNGEE. CDR3 length equals 13 residues. V was pared by 0 bases and J by 1 base, with 4 bases between.

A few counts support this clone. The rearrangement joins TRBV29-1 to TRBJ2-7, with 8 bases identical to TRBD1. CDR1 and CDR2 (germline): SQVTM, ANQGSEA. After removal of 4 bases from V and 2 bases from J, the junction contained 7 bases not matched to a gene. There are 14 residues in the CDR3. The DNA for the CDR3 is TGCAGCGTTGGGGCAGGGGGCAGGACCTACGAGCAGTACTTC. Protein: CSVGAGGRTYEQYF.

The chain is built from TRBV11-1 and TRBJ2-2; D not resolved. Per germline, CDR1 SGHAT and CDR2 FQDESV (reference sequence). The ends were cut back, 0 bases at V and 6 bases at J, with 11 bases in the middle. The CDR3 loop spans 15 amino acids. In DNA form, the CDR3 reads TGTGCCAGCAGCTTAGCTAGTTTTTTCCCCGGGGAGCTGTTTTTT. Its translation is CASSLASFFPGELFF.

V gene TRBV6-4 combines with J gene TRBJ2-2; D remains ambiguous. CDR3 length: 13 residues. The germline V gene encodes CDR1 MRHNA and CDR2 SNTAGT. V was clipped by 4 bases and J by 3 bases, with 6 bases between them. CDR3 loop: CASSVGDTGELFF. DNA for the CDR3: TGTGCCAGCAGTGTTGGGGACACCGGGGAGCTGTTTTTT.

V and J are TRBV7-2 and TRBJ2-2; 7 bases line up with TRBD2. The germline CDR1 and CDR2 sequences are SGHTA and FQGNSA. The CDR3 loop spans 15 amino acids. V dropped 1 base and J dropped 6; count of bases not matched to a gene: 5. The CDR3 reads CASSLGGRDAGELFF. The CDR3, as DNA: TGTGCCAGCAGCTTAGGGGGGAGGGACGCCGGGGAGCTGTTTTTT.

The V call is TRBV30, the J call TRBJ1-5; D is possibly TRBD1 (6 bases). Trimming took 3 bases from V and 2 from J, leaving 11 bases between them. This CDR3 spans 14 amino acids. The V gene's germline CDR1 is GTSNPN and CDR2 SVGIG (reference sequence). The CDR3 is CAWRPGQRNQPQHF. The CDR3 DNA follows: TGTGCCTGGAGGCCGGGACAACGCAATCAGCCCCAGCATTTT.

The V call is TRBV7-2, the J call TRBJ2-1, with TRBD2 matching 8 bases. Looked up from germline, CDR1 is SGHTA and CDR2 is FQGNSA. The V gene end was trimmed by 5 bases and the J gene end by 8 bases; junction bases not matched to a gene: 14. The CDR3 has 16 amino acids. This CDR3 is CASSPAGGEGQDEQFF. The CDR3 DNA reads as TGTGCCAGCAGCCCCGCCGGGGGGGAGGGCCAAGATGAGCAGTTCTTC.

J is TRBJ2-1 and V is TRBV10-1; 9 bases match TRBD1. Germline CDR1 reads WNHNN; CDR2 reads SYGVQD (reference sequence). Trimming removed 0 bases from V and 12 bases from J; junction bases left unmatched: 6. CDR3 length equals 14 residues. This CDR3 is CASSESGTGRWQFF. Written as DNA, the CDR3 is TGCGCCAGCAGTGAGTCGGGGACAGGGAGGTGGCAGTTCTTC.